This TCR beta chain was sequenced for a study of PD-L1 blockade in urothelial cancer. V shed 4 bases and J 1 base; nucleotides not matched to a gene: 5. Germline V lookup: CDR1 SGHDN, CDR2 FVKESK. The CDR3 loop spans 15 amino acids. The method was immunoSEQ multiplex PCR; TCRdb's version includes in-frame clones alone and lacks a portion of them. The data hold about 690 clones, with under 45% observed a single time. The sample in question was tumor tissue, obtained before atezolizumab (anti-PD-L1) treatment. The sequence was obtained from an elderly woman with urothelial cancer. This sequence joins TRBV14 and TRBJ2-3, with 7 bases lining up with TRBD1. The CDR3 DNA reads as TGTGCCAGCAGCCCGGGACAGTCCCGCACAGATACGCAGTATTTT. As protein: CASSPGQSRTDTQYF.